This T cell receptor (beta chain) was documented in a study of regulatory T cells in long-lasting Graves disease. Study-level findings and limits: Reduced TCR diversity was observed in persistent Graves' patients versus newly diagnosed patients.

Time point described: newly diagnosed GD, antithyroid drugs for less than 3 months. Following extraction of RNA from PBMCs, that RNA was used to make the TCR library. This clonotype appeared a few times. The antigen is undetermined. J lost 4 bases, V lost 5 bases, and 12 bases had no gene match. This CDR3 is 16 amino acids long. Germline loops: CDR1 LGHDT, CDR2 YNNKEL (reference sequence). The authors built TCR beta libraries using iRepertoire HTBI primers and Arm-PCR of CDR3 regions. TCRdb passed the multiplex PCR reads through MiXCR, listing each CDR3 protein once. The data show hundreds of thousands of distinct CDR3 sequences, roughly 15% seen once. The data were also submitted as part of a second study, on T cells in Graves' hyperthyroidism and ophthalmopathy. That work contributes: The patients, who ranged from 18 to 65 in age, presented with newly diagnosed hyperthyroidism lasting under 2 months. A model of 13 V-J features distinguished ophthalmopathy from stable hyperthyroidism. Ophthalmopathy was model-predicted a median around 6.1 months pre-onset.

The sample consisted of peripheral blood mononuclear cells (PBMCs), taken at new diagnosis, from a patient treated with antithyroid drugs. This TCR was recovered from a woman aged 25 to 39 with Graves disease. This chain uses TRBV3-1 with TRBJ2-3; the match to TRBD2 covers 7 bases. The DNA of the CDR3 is TGTGCCAGCAGCGCCCCGAGGGACTATCCCCCAGATACGCAGTATTTT. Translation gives CASSAPRDYPPDTQYF.